Listed below are T cell receptor beta chains from one sample, sequenced in a study of blood T cell repertoires in COVID-19. The assay was immunoSEQ multiplex PCR, and TCRdb's table has in-frame clones only and misses some. The sample holds about 250,000 clones, 80% to 90% seen once. Material: PBMCs or T cells enriched from blood (not recorded which). The receptors shown here come from a man aged 35 to 55 who had recovered from COVID-19. The CDR3 runs from the conserved cysteine through the conserved F or W. Each record gives: J gene, V gene, CDR3 protein.

J gene: TRBJ1-4
V gene: TRBV14
CDR3 protein: CASSQWQGEGATNEKLFF

J gene: TRBJ2-1
V gene: TRBV28
CDR3 protein: CASRTGLGGNEQFF

J gene: TRBJ2-1
V gene: TRBV6-2/TRBV6-3
CDR3 protein: CASSYGTSGGFEQFF

J gene: TRBJ2-7
V gene: TRBV29-1
CDR3 protein: CSVPKSPGAFSYEQYF

J gene: TRBJ2-4
V gene: TRBV19
CDR3 protein: CATKRDSSKNIQYF

J gene: TRBJ1-2
V gene: TRBV3-1/TRBV3-2
CDR3 protein: CASSLGGVPNYGYTF

J gene: TRBJ1-2
V gene: TRBV7-2
CDR3 protein: CASSLDVGTGGNYGYTF

J gene: TRBJ1-1
V gene: TRBV19
CDR3 protein: CASSFRPGQSFEAFF

J gene: TRBJ2-5
V gene: TRBV6-6
CDR3 protein: CASSQLSILETQYF

J gene: TRBJ1-4
V gene: TRBV30
CDR3 protein: CAWTVVGGSNEKLFF

J gene: TRBJ1-1
V gene: TRBV4-3
CDR3 protein: CASSQDRGSDTEAFF

J gene: TRBJ1-2
V gene: TRBV2
CDR3 protein: CASRGDSPNYGYTF

J gene: TRBJ1-4
V gene: TRBV27
CDR3 protein: CASSSIFREVEKLFF

J gene: TRBJ2-7
V gene: TRBV7-2
CDR3 protein: CASRPPGLAPYEQYF

J gene: TRBJ2-3
V gene: TRBV6-4
CDR3 protein: CASSELAGSTDTQYF

J gene: TRBJ1-1
V gene: TRBV6-6
CDR3 protein: CATIIKGGNTEAFF

J gene: TRBJ2-3
V gene: TRBV11-3
CDR3 protein: CASSVTGTSGDTQYF

J gene: TRBJ1-2
V gene: TRBV3-1/TRBV3-2
CDR3 protein: CASSSRDRARFNHGYTF

J gene: TRBJ2-7
V gene: TRBV19
CDR3 protein: CASSPQGGPSGLYEQYF

J gene: TRBJ1-1
V gene: TRBV3-1/TRBV3-2
CDR3 protein: CASSQVPPRRGANTEAFF

J gene: TRBJ1-6
V gene: TRBV7-3
CDR3 protein: CASSPLARTGSQGNSPLHF

J gene: TRBJ2-7
V gene: TRBV19
CDR3 protein: CASSIGHRGVYEQYF

J gene: TRBJ2-3
V gene: TRBV11-3
CDR3 protein: CASSLGGWETGPDTQYF

J gene: TRBJ2-1
V gene: TRBV7-9
CDR3 protein: CASRRKDRGDTNEQFF

J gene: TRBJ2-7
V gene: TRBV3-1/TRBV3-2
CDR3 protein: CASSPLAGGQQYF

J gene: TRBJ1-5
V gene: TRBV7-8
CDR3 protein: CASSLAGRDQPQHF

J gene: TRBJ2-7
V gene: TRBV7-9
CDR3 protein: CASSLNPEYYEQYF

J gene: TRBJ1-4
V gene: TRBV7-6
CDR3 protein: CASRPRQGTNEKLFF

J gene: TRBJ2-4
V gene: TRBV6-5
CDR3 protein: CASTRLNIQYF